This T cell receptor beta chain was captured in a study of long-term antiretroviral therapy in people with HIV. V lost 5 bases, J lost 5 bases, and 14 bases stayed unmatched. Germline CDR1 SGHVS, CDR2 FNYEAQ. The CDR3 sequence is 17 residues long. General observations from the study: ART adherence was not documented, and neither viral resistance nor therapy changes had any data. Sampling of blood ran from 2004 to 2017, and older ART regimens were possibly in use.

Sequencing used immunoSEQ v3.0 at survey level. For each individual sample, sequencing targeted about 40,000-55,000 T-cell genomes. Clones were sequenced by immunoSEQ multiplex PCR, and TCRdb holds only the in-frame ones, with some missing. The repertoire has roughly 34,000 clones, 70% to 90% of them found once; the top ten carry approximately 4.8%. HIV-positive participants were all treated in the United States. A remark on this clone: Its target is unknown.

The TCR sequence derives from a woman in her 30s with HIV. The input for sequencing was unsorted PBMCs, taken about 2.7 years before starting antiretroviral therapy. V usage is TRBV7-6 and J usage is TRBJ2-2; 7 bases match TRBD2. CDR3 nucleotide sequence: TGTGCCAGCAGCGCTGACTTGCGGGGGAGAAAAACCGGGGAGCTGTTTTTT. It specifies CASSADLRGRKTGELFF.